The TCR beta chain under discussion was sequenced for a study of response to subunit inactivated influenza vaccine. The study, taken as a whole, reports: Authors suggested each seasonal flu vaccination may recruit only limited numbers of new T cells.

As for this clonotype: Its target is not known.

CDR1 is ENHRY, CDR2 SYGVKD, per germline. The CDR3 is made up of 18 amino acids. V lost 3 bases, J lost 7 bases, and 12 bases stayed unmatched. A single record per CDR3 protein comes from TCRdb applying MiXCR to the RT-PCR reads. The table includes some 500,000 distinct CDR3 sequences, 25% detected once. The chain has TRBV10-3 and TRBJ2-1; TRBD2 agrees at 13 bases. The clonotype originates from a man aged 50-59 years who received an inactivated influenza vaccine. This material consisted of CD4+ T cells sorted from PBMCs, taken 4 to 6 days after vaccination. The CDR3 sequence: CAISDVGLAGERGNEQFF. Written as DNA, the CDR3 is TGTGCCATCAGTGACGTAGGACTAGCGGGGGAAAGAGGGAATGAGCAGTTCTTC.